A single sample gave rise to the 2 T cell receptor beta chains below, sequenced in a study of blood T cell repertoires in COVID-19. The protocol was immunoSEQ multiplex PCR, while the TCRdb copy is restricted to in-frame clones and leaves out a portion. The table has under 250,000 clones, approximately 84% seen once. The sequenced material came from PBMCs or T cells enriched from blood (not recorded which). The receptors stem from a man between 40 and 49 years old who had recovered from COVID-19.

This clone was seen more than once but under ten times. The chain has TRBV11-1 and TRBJ2-7; 13 positions match TRBD2. The V gene's germline CDR1 is SGHAT and CDR2 FQDESV (reference sequence). The CDR3 is 15 amino acids. V lost 6 bases to trimming and J lost 3 bases; unmatched junction nucleotides: 5. The CDR3 nucleotides read TGTGCCAGCAGTTATAGGACTAGCGGGGGCTACGAGCAGTACTTC. It specifies CASSYRTSGGYEQYF.

This clone was counted once. V and J are TRBV6-6 and TRBJ2-5, with D unclear. Germline lookup yields CDR1 MNHNY and CDR2 SVGAGI (reference sequence). V lost 2 bases and J 5 bases, leaving 12 bases between the germline ends. This CDR3 comprises 14 residues. CDR3 in amino acids: CASSYPGVGETQYF. For the CDR3, the DNA is TGTGCCAGCAGTTACCCTGGAGTTGGGGAGACCCAGTACTTC.